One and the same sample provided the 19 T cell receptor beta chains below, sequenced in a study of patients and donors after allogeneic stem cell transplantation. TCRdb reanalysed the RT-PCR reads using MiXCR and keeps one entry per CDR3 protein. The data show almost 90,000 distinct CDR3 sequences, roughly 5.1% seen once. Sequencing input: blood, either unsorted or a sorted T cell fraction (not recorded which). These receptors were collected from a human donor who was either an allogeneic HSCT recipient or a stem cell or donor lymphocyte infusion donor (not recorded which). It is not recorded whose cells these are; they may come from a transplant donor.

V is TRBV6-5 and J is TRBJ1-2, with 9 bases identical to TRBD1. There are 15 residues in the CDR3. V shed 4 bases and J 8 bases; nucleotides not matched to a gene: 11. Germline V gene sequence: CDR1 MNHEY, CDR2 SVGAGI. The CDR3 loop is CASSSSTGTGSGYTF. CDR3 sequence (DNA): TGTGCCAGCAGTTCCTCGACCGGGACAGGGAGCGGCTACACCTTC.

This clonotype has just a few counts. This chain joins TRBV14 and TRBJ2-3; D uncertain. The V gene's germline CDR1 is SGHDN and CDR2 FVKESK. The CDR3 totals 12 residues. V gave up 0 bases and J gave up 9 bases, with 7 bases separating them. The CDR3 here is CASSQDSRTQYF. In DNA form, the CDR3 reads TGTGCCAGCAGCCAAGACAGTAGAACGCAGTATTTT. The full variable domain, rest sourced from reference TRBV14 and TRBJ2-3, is EAGVTQFPSHSVIEKGQTVTLRCDPISGHDNLYWYRRVMGKEIKFLLHFVKESKQDESGMPNNRFLAERTGGTYSTLKVQPAELEDSGVYFCASSQDSRTQYFGPGTRLTVL.

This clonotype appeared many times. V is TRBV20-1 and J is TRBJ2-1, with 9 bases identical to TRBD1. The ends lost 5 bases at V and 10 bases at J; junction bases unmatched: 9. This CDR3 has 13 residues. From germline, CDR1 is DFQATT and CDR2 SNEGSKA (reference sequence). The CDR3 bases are TGCAGTGCTGGACCGACAGGGGGGGCCGAGCAGTTCTTC. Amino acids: CSAGPTGGAEQFF.

The CDR3 DNA reads as TGCGCCAGCAGTCGTTTTCGTCAGCCCCAGCATTTT. Translated, it gives CASSRFRQPQHF. The chain is built from TRBV23-1 and TRBJ1-5; unclear D gene. TRBV23-1 is designated an ORF whose function remains uncertain. Trimming took 4 bases from V and 6 from J, leaving 7 bases between them. The CDR3 has 12 residues.

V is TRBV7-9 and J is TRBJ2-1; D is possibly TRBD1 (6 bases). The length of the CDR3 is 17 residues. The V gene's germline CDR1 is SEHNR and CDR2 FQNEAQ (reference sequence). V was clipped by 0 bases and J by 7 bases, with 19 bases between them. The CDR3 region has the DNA TGTGCCAGCAGCTTAGCCCCACCTTTTTCTAGGGGGAATGAGCAGTTCTTC. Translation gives CASSLAPPFSRGNEQFF.

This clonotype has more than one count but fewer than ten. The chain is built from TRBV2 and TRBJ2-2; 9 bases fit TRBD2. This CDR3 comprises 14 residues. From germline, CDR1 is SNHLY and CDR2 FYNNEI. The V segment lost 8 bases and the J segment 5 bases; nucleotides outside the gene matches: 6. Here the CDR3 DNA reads TGTGCCAGCCTCGGGACTAGCAGGACCGGGGAGCTGTTTTTT. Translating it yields CASLGTSRTGELFF.

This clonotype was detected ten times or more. The CDR3 loop reads CASSGSGTSGSWGGELFF. CDR3 nucleotide sequence: TGTGCCAGCAGTGGTTCCGGGACTAGCGGGAGCTGGGGCGGGGAGCTGTTTTTT. V is TRBV2 and J is TRBJ2-2; 14 bases are a match to TRBD2. The trim removed 4 bases at V and 7 bases at J, leaving 11 bases unmatched. Germline-derived CDR1 and CDR2 are SNHLY and FYNNEI. The length of the CDR3 is 18 residues.

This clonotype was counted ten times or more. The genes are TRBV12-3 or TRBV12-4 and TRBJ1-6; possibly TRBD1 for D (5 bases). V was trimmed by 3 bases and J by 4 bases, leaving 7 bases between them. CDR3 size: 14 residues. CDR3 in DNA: TGTGCCAGCAGTTTTGCAGGGTATAATTCACCCCTCCACTTT. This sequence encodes CASSFAGYNSPLHF.

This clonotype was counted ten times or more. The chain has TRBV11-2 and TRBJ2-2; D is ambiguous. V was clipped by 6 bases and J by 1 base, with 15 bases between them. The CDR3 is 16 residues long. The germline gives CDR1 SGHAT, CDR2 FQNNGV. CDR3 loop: CASSPRLTMNTGELFF. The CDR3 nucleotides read TGTGCCAGCAGTCCCAGACTCACGATGAACACCGGGGAGCTGTTTTTT.

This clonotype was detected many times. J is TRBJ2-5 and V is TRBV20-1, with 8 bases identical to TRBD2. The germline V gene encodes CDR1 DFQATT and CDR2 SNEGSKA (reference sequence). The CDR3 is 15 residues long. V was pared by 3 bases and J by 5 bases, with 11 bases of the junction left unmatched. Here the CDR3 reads CSASAIAGSGETQYF. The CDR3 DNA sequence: TGCAGTGCTAGTGCGATAGCGGGATCCGGTGAGACCCAGTACTTC.

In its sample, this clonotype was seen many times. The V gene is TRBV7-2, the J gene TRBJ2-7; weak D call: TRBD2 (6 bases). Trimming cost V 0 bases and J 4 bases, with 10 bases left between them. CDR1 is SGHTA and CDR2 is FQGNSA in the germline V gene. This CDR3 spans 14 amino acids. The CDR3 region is CASSLAAGMYEQYF. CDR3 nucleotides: TGTGCCAGCAGCTTAGCGGCGGGAATGTACGAGCAGTACTTC.

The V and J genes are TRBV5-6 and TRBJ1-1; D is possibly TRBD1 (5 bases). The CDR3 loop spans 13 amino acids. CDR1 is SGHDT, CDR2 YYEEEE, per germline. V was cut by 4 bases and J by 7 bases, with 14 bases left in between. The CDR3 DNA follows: TGTGCCAGCAGCACCGGGACCCTATTTGAAGCTTTCTTT. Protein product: CASSTGTLFEAFF.

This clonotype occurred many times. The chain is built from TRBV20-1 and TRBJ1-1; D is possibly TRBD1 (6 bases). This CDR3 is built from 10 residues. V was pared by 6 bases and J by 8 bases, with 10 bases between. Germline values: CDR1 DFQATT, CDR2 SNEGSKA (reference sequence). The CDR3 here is CSAGQWEAFF. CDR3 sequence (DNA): TGCAGTGCCGGACAGTGGGAAGCTTTCTTT.

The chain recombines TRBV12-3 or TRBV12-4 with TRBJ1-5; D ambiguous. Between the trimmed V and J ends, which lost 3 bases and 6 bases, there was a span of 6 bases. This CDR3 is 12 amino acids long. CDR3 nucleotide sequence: TGTGCCAGCAGTTTTGTCTTTCAGCCCCAGCATTTT. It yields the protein CASSFVFQPQHF.

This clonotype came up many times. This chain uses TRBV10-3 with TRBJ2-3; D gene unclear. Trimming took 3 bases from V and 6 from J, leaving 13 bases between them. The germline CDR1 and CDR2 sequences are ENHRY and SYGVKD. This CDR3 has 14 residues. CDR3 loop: CAISDQNSPDTQYF. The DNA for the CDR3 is TGTGCCATCAGTGACCAAAACAGTCCTGATACGCAGTATTTT.

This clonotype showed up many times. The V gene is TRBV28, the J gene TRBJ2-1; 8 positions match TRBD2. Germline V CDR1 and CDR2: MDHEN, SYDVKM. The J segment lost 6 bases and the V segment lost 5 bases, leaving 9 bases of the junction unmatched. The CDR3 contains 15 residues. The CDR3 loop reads CASSATGGRGNEQFF. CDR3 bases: TGTGCCAGCAGTGCAACGGGAGGGCGGGGCAATGAGCAGTTCTTC.

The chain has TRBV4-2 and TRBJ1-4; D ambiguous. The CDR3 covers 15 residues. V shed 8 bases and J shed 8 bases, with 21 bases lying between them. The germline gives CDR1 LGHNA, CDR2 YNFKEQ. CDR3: CASGEGDVSQEKLFF. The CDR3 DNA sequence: TGTGCCAGCGGAGAGGGTGATGTGTCACAGGAAAAACTGTTTTTT.

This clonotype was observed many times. Written as DNA, the CDR3 is TGTGCCAGCAGTTTACGGACAGCCGAAGCTTTCTTT. This gives the protein CASSLRTAEAFF. This rearrangement joins TRBV28 to TRBJ1-1, with D tentatively TRBD1 (6 bases). V gave up 2 bases and J gave up 8 bases, with 9 bases separating them. CDR1 and CDR2 (germline): MDHEN, SYDVKM. This CDR3 spans 12 amino acids. Combining the CDR3 with reference TRBV28 and TRBJ1-1 gives the whole variable domain DVKVTQSSRYLVKRTGEKVFLECVQDMDHENMFWYRQDPGLGLRLIYFSYDVKMKEKGDIPEGYSVSREKKERFSLILESASTNQTSMYLCASSLRTAEAFFGQGTRLTVV.

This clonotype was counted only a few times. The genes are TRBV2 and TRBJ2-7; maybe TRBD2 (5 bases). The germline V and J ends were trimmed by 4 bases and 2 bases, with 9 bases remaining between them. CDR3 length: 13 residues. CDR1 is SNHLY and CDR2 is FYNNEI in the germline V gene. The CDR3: CASSVGRTYEQYF. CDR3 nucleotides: TGTGCCAGCAGTGTTGGGAGAACCTACGAGCAGTACTTC.